The 29 T cell receptor beta chains in this list originate from one sample, sequenced in a study of a mutant IDH1 vaccine in newly diagnosed glioma. Data came from immunoSEQ multiplex PCR; TCRdb stores just in-frame clones and leaves some out. This sample has about 34,000 clones, with 60% to 85% found just once. Time point of the sample: baseline, week 1 (first vaccination visit). Treatment indicated: pre-vaccination baseline after standard-of-care therapy. Sequenced material: peripheral blood mononuclear cells (PBMCs), taken from a glioma patient treated with radiotherapy, temozolomide or both. These receptors all come from a man aged 45-65 years with glioma. Some clones in this sample may be carry-over from other donors' samples.

J is TRBJ2-7 and V is TRBV29-1, with D maybe TRBD1 (5 bases). Germline CDR1 and CDR2: SQVTM and ANQGSEA. The CDR3 is made up of 13 amino acids. V was shortened by 3 bases and J by 0 bases, with 9 bases between the two germline ends. CDR3 loop: CSVDQGSSYEQYF. DNA of the CDR3: TGCAGCGTTGACCAGGGAAGCTCCTACGAGCAGTACTTC.

The gene calls are TRBV2 and TRBJ1-1; TRBD1 is a possible D gene (6 bases). V dropped 8 bases and J dropped 4 bases, with 11 bases sitting between them. CDR1 and CDR2 from the germline V gene are SNHLY and FYNNEI. This CDR3 has 12 residues. The CDR3, as DNA: TGTGCCAGCGAGGCAGGGGCCACTGAAGCTTTCTTT. Its translation: CASEAGATEAFF. The full variable domain, its missing parts supplied by reference TRBV2 and TRBJ1-1, is EPEVTQTPSHQVTQMGQEVILRCVPISNHLYFYWYRQILGQKVEFLVSFYNNEISEKSEIFDDQFSVERPDGSNFTLKIRSTKLEDSAMYFCASEAGATEAFFGQGTRLTVV.

This clone has a handful of counts. The chain uses TRBV5-6 and TRBJ1-5; D uncertain. The CDR3 has 15 amino acids. Trimming cost V 0 bases and J 0 bases, with 7 bases left between them. CDR1 SGHDT and CDR2 YYEEEE come from the germline V gene. The CDR3 DNA follows: TGTGCCAGCAGCTTGGGGGGATTTAGCAATCAGCCCCAGCATTTT. Amino acids: CASSLGGFSNQPQHF.

V gene TRBV10-3 combines with J gene TRBJ1-5; perhaps TRBD1 as D (5 bases). Trimming cost V 0 bases and J 0 bases, with 9 bases left between them. Germline V lookup: CDR1 ENHRY, CDR2 SYGVKD. The CDR3 runs 16 residues. The DNA of the CDR3 is TGTGCCATCAGTGAGTCTACAGGTGGTAGCAATCAGCCCCAGCATTTT. It specifies CAISESTGGSNQPQHF.

This clone was seen just once. This chain links TRBV6-6 with TRBJ1-2; D might be TRBD1 (6 bases). Germline V lookup: CDR1 MNHNY, CDR2 SVGAGI (reference sequence). The CDR3 extends over 13 amino acids. The ends were cut back, 6 bases at V and 5 bases at J, with 13 bases in the middle. Here the CDR3 reads CASSPGTNYGYTF. The DNA of the CDR3 is TGTGCCAGCAGCCCCGGGACAAATTATGGCTACACCTTC.

The chain employs TRBV6-1 and TRBJ2-2, with D perhaps TRBD1 or TRBD2 (6 bases each). This CDR3 contains 13 residues. The V end lost 8 bases, the J end lost 5 bases, and 12 bases lay between the germline ends. Germline V gives CDR1 MNHNS, CDR2 SASEGT. CDR3 coding DNA: TGTGCCAGCTATATAGGGGGGACCGGGGAGCTGTTTTTT. This sequence encodes CASYIGGTGELFF.

The rearrangement joins TRBV27 to TRBJ1-1; unclear D gene. Trimming stripped 5 bases from V and 4 bases from J, with 11 bases between. Germline values: CDR1 MNHEY, CDR2 SMNVEV (reference sequence). The length of the CDR3 is 13 residues. CDR3 region: CASSTISGTEAFF. CDR3 DNA: TGTGCCAGCAGTACCATTTCGGGCACTGAAGCTTTCTTT.

This clone turned up a few times. The genes are TRBV29-1 and TRBJ2-1; 9 bases match TRBD2. The V gene's germline CDR1 is SQVTM and CDR2 ANQGSEA. With V trimmed by 0 bases and J by 12 bases, 6 bases remained unmatched. CDR3 length: 13 amino acids. The CDR3 sequence is CSVEDPIAGAQFF. CDR3 nucleotides: TGCAGCGTTGAAGATCCCATAGCGGGGGCGCAGTTCTTC.

The rearrangement links TRBV6-5 to TRBJ1-2; D perhaps matches TRBD1 (5 bases). Germline loops: CDR1 MNHEY, CDR2 SVGAGI. This CDR3 spans 13 amino acids. Trimming removed 4 bases from V and 4 bases from J, with 10 bases in between. The chain's CDR3 is CASSSGRTYGYTF. The CDR3, as DNA: TGTGCCAGCAGTTCGGGACGGACCTATGGCTACACCTTC.

The chain carries TRBV7-8 and TRBJ1-2; 10 nucleotides agree with TRBD1. Trimming removed 5 bases from V and 8 bases from J; junction bases left unmatched: 8. The germline gives CDR1 SGHVS, CDR2 FQNEAQ. This CDR3 has 14 amino acids. The CDR3 protein is CASSPRQGAGGYTF. As DNA, the CDR3 is TGTGCCAGCAGCCCCAGACAGGGGGCGGGCGGCTACACCTTC.

The rearrangement uses TRBV5-1 and TRBJ2-6; 9 bases agree with TRBD1. Germline V CDR1 and CDR2: SGHRS, YFSETQ. The CDR3 runs to 19 residues. V shed 0 bases, J shed 1 base, and the junction held 8 bases outside the gene matches. The CDR3 spells CASSLGIGTGKSGANVLTF. The DNA of the CDR3 is TGCGCCAGCAGCTTGGGAATAGGGACAGGGAAGTCTGGGGCCAACGTCCTGACTTTC. Based on the CDR3 plus reference TRBV5-1 and TRBJ2-6, the full variable domain is KAGVTQTPRYLIKTRGQQVTLSCSPISGHRSVSWYQQTPGQGLQFLFEYFSETQRNKGNFPGRFSGRQFSNSRSEMNVSTLELGDSALYLCASSLGIGTGKSGANVLTFGAGSRLTVL.

This clone was detected a few times. The rearrangement uses TRBV7-9 and TRBJ1-2; D is unclear. This CDR3 has 12 amino acids. Germline loops: CDR1 SEHNR, CDR2 FQNEAQ (reference sequence). Deletions cut 1 base from V and 4 bases from J, with 4 bases between. The CDR3 region is CASSLDVYGYTF. DNA of the CDR3: TGTGCCAGCAGCTTAGACGTCTATGGCTACACCTTC.

This rearrangement joins TRBV15 to TRBJ2-3; 7 bases fit TRBD2. CDR3 length: 16 amino acids. Germline loops: CDR1 LNHNV, CDR2 YYDKDF (reference sequence). With V trimmed by 1 base and J by 3 bases, 7 bases remained unmatched. CDR3 DNA: TGTGCCACCAGCAGAGGCCCAGCGGGGAGGACAGATACGCAGTATTTT. Residues: CATSRGPAGRTDTQYF.

The rearrangement joins TRBV5-5 to TRBJ1-5, with 7 bases aligning to TRBD1. Trimming cost V 3 bases and J 4 bases; bases outside gene matches: 4. The CDR3 has 14 residues. Germline V lookup: CDR1 SGHKS, CDR2 YYEKEE (reference sequence). CDR3 nucleotides: TGTGCCAGCAGCTCGGGACAGATAAATCAGCCCCAGCATTTT. Encoded protein: CASSSGQINQPQHF. The variable domain in full, completed from reference TRBV5-5 and TRBJ1-5, reads DAGVTQSPTHLIKTRGQQVTLRCSPISGHKSVSWYQQVLGQGPQFIFQYYEKEERGRGNFPDRFSARQFPNYSSELNVNALLLGDSALYLCASSSGQINQPQHFGDGTRLSIL.

This chain links TRBV5-1 with TRBJ1-1, with D unresolved. Germline CDR1 SGHRS, CDR2 YFSETQ. This CDR3 has 13 residues. Trimming left V 2 bases short and J 5 bases short, with 10 bases between. The CDR3 loop reads CASSFEDGTEAFF. In nucleotides, the CDR3 is TGCGCCAGCAGCTTTGAGGACGGGACTGAAGCTTTCTTT.

V gene TRBV9 combines with J gene TRBJ2-5; 7 bases are a match to TRBD2. Trimming removed 7 bases from V and 5 bases from J; junction bases left unmatched: 26. Germline lookup yields CDR1 SGDLS and CDR2 YYNGEE. CDR3 length equals 19 residues. The CDR3, as DNA: TGTGCCAGCCTCCTATTGGGCGGGAGTAGTTCAGAAAGGTTTGAGACCCAGTACTTC. Amino acids: CASLLLGGSSSERFETQYF. Based on the CDR3 plus reference TRBV9 and TRBJ2-5, the full variable domain is DSGVTQTPKHLITATGQRVTLRCSPRSGDLSVYWYQQSLDQGLQFLIQYYNGEERAKGNILERFSAQQFPDLHSELNLSSLELGDSALYFCASLLLGGSSSERFETQYFGPGTRLLVL.

This chain uses TRBV7-9 with TRBJ2-5; D is perhaps TRBD1 (5 bases). V lost 3 bases, J lost 0 bases, and 8 bases lay in between. CDR3 length: 14 residues. The V gene's germline CDR1 is SEHNR and CDR2 FQNEAQ (reference sequence). CDR3 region: CASSFPDNQETQYF. As DNA, the CDR3 is TGTGCCAGCAGCTTCCCGGACAACCAAGAGACCCAGTACTTC.

The CDR3 loop reads CASSQTMGQFRGYTF. In DNA form, the CDR3 reads TGCGCCAGCAGCCAAACGATGGGACAGTTCCGTGGCTACACCTTC. This chain joins TRBV4-1 and TRBJ1-2, with TRBD1 identical over 7 bases. Trimming cost V 2 bases and J 7 bases; bases outside gene matches: 10. CDR3 length: 15 residues. Germline V gene data show CDR1 as MGHRA and CDR2 as YSYEKL.

The V gene is TRBV28, the J gene TRBJ1-2; 7 bases map to TRBD1. Germline assignment: CDR1 MDHEN and CDR2 SYDVKM. Trimming cost V 6 bases and J 2 bases; bases outside gene matches: 9. The CDR3 runs to 15 residues. The CDR3 DNA reads as TGTGCCAGCAGACTGAGACAGGGCGCAAACTATGGCTACACCTTC. It encodes CASRLRQGANYGYTF.

The chain carries TRBV6-6 and TRBJ1-3, with D maybe TRBD1 (6 bases). The germline V and J ends were trimmed by 6 bases and 6 bases, with 15 bases remaining between them. The germline V gene has CDR1 MNHNY and CDR2 SVGAGI (reference sequence). The length of the CDR3 is 14 residues. The DNA for the CDR3 is TGTGCCAGCAGGTACAGGGAGAGAGAAAACACCATATATTTT. It encodes CASRYRERENTIYF.

The V call is TRBV5-1, the J call TRBJ2-5; D perhaps matches TRBD2 (7 bases). The germline V and J ends were trimmed by 0 bases and 4 bases, with 13 bases remaining between them. This CDR3 has 15 residues. CDR1 is SGHRS, CDR2 YFSETQ, per germline. The CDR3 DNA is TGCGCCAGCAGCTTGGAGGCGGGGGCCGCAGAGACCCAGTACTTC. Its protein product is CASSLEAGAAETQYF.

The rearrangement uses TRBV7-2 and TRBJ2-6; D uncertain. The CDR3 is 15 residues long. Germline lookup yields CDR1 SGHTA and CDR2 FQGNSA. Trimming removed 2 bases from V and 1 base from J, with 6 bases in between. DNA of the CDR3: TGTGCCAGCAGCTTATACGCGTCTGGGGCCAACGTCCTGACTTTC. Translated, it gives CASSLYASGANVLTF.

The chain links TRBV5-5 to TRBJ2-3; perhaps TRBD2 as D (5 bases). The CDR3 loop spans 14 amino acids. V was cut by 4 bases and J by 0 bases, with 9 bases left in between. CDR1 and CDR2 from the germline V gene are SGHKS and YYEKEE (reference sequence). The CDR3 nucleotides read TGTGCCAGCAGCAGCGGTCCTAGCACAGATACGCAGTATTTT. Protein product: CASSSGPSTDTQYF.

The rearrangement links TRBV27 to TRBJ1-6, with D perhaps TRBD1 (5 bases). The CDR3 is made up of 14 amino acids. Trimming took 7 bases from V and 3 from J, leaving 10 bases between them. The germline gives CDR1 MNHEY, CDR2 SMNVEV (reference sequence). This CDR3 is CASTSDSYNSPLHF. In DNA form, the CDR3 reads TGTGCCAGCACCTCAGACAGCTATAATTCACCCCTCCACTTT.

This clone is a singleton in its sample. The rearrangement uses TRBV28 and TRBJ2-5; 13 positions match TRBD2. V dropped 6 bases and J dropped 4; count of bases not matched to a gene: 5. The CDR3 is 15 residues long. Germline V gene data show CDR1 as MDHEN and CDR2 as SYDVKM. CDR3 coding DNA: TGTGCCAGCAGGTCGGGACTAGCGGGGAGAGAGACCCAGTACTTC. The encoded protein is CASRSGLAGRETQYF.

The chain combines TRBV6-1 with TRBJ2-4; TRBD2 matches 9 bases. Germline lookup yields CDR1 MNHNS and CDR2 SASEGT. V dropped 6 bases and J dropped 8; count of bases not matched to a gene: 11. The CDR3 totals 15 residues. The CDR3 loop is CASSDSGSRRDIQYF. CDR3 DNA: TGTGCCAGCAGCGATAGCGGGAGCAGGCGGGACATTCAGTACTTC.

This clone appeared once. The chain combines TRBV5-5 with TRBJ1-5, with 9 positions matching TRBD1. Germline-derived CDR1 and CDR2 are SGHKS and YYEKEE (reference sequence). This CDR3 region has 15 residues. V shed 6 bases, J shed 4 bases, and the junction held 8 bases outside the gene matches. CDR3 nucleotide sequence: TGTGCCAGCAACCTACAGGGGGCGAGGAATCAGCCCCAGCATTTT. It yields the protein CASNLQGARNQPQHF.

V is TRBV11-3 and J is TRBJ2-2; no definite D call. V was shortened by 4 bases and J by 5 bases, with 8 bases between the two germline ends. Germline V gene lookup returns CDR1 SGHNT and CDR2 YENEEA. This CDR3 contains 13 residues. Here the CDR3 DNA reads TGTGCCAGCAGCTCCACCAGAACCGGGGAGCTGTTTTTT. Amino acids: CASSSTRTGELFF.

V and J are TRBV6-6 and TRBJ2-1, with 10 bases identical to TRBD2. Germline values: CDR1 MNHNY, CDR2 SVGAGI (reference sequence). The length of the CDR3 is 16 residues. Trimming took 5 bases from V and 7 from J; bases not matched to a gene: 11. CDR3 residues: CASSPPGSGRRNEQFF. The CDR3 bases are TGTGCCAGCAGTCCCCCAGGTAGCGGGAGGAGGAATGAGCAGTTCTTC.